What follows are 26 T cell receptor beta chains derived from one specimen sequenced in a study of monozygotic twins with cystic fibrosis. Only in-frame clones appear in the TCRdb table, and some are missing; sequencing was by immunoSEQ multiplex PCR. There are some 10,000 clones in the sample; roughly 99.4% occur only once, and around 0.4% lies in the top ten. Sequencing was carried out using blood. The source is a man aged 18 to 30 with cystic fibrosis.

V is TRBV5-8 and J is TRBJ2-7; D is ambiguous. From germline, CDR1 is SGHTS and CDR2 YDEGEE. Trimming shortened V by 3 bases and J by 6 bases, and 13 bases separated the two germline ends. The CDR3 is made up of 13 amino acids. The CDR3 protein is CASSSIRWGEQYF. CDR3 DNA sequence: TGTGCCAGCAGCTCTATTCGATGGGGCGAGCAGTACTTC.

The chain has TRBV10-3 and TRBJ1-1, with a tentative D call TRBD1 (6 bases). Deletions cut 7 bases from V and 1 base from J, with 10 bases between. The CDR3 is 13 residues long. Germline loops: CDR1 ENHRY, CDR2 SYGVKD. The CDR3, as DNA: TGTGCCATCACTGGACAGCCGAACACTGAAGCTTTCTTT. It codes for CAITGQPNTEAFF.

The chain has TRBV19 and TRBJ2-3; TRBD2 agrees at 10 bases. The CDR3 totals 15 residues. J gave up 4 bases and V 3 bases, and 4 bases lay outside the gene matches. Germline CDR1 is LNHDA and CDR2 is SQIVND (reference sequence). The CDR3 region is CASSIASGRPDTQYF. The CDR3 DNA sequence: TGTGCCAGTAGTATCGCTAGCGGGAGACCAGATACGCAGTATTTT.

The chain carries TRBV7-9 and TRBJ2-3; D might be TRBD2 (7 bases). This CDR3 comprises 16 residues. Germline V lookup: CDR1 SEHNR, CDR2 FQNEAQ (reference sequence). Trimming pared 7 bases from V and 6 bases from J, leaving 23 bases between. For the CDR3, the DNA is TGTGCCAGCACCCACCCTGAGGGAAGGGGGGGTGATACGCAGTATTTT. It encodes CASTHPEGRGGDTQYF.

This clone was observed a single time. Here the CDR3 DNA reads TGTGCCAGCAGCTTGTACCAAGAGACCCAGTACTTC. This sequence encodes CASSLYQETQYF. This sequence joins TRBV7-2 and TRBJ2-5; D is unclear. The CDR3 has 12 amino acids. The germline gives CDR1 SGHTA, CDR2 FQGNSA. The ends were cut back, 3 bases at V and 0 bases at J, with 2 bases in the middle. Full variable domain (missing parts from reference TRBV7-2 and TRBJ2-5): GAGVSQSPSNKVTEKGKDVELRCDPISGHTALYWYRQSLGQGLEFLIYFQGNSAPDKSGLPSDRFSAERTGGSVSTLTIQRTQQEDSAVYLCASSLYQETQYFGPGTRLLVL.

The chain recombines TRBV9 with TRBJ1-2; D gene unclear. This CDR3 is 15 amino acids long. The germline CDR1 and CDR2 sequences are SGDLS and YYNGEE. Trimming took 0 bases from V and 4 from J, leaving 13 bases between them. Here the CDR3 DNA reads TGTGCCAGCAGCGTAGAAGAACAGATTACCTATGGCTACACCTTC. Translating it yields CASSVEEQITYGYTF.

The chain recombines TRBV9 with TRBJ2-5, with a tentative D call TRBD2 (6 bases). V gave up 4 bases and J gave up 0 bases, with 10 bases separating them. From germline, CDR1 is SGDLS and CDR2 YYNGEE. This CDR3 has 14 residues. The CDR3 loop is CASSPGLNQETQYF. In DNA form, the CDR3 reads TGTGCCAGCAGCCCGGGACTCAACCAAGAGACCCAGTACTTC.

Turning to this clone: One junction end does not reproduce the germline sequence, and a read error may be involved. The chain recombines TRBV7-2 with TRBJ1-3; D not resolved. Per the germline V gene, CDR1 is SGHTA and CDR2 is FQGNSA. This CDR3 has 11 residues. CDR3 nucleotides: TGCGGATGGTTATCTGGAAACACCATATATTTT. Residues: CGWLSGNTIYF.

CDR3 loop: CASSLVLGQTGELFF. The DNA for the CDR3 is TGTGCCAGCAGCTTGGTGTTAGGACAGACCGGGGAGCTGTTTTTT. This rearrangement joins TRBV5-4 to TRBJ2-2; possible D gene TRBD1, 6 bases. The length of the CDR3 is 15 residues. Trimming stripped 0 bases from V and 5 bases from J, with 11 bases between. CDR1 is SGHNT and CDR2 is YYREEE in the germline V gene (reference sequence).

V is TRBV6-5 and J is TRBJ1-1, with D maybe TRBD1 (6 bases). The germline V gene encodes CDR1 MNHEY and CDR2 SVGAGI. There are 14 residues in the CDR3. V lost 0 bases and J lost 4, with 9 bases in between. Here the CDR3 reads CASSYSTGSTEAFF. Written as DNA, the CDR3 is TGTGCCAGCAGTTACTCGACAGGAAGCACTGAAGCTTTCTTT.

The rearrangement joins TRBV14 to TRBJ1-2; tentative D call: TRBD1 (5 bases). V was shortened by 5 bases and J by 5 bases, with 12 bases between the two germline ends. CDR1 and CDR2 (germline): SGHDN, FVKESK. This CDR3 has 13 residues. CDR3 nucleotide sequence: TGTGCCAGCAGCTTCGGGGGAGGTTATGGCTACACCTTC. Translation gives CASSFGGGYGYTF.

The chain combines TRBV11-2 with TRBJ1-2, with a tentative D call TRBD1 (5 bases). The CDR3 sequence is 15 residues long. Germline-derived CDR1 and CDR2 are SGHAT and FQNNGV. The V gene lost 2 bases and the J gene lost 3 bases, with 13 bases spanning the gap. The CDR3 DNA sequence: TGTGCCAGCAGCTTATTCGGACCAGGGTACTATGGCTACACCTTC. Its translation: CASSLFGPGYYGYTF. Together with reference TRBV11-2 and TRBJ1-2, the CDR3 gives the full variable domain: EAGVAQSPRYKIIEKRQSVAFWCNPISGHATLYWYQQILGQGPKLLIQFQNNGVVDDSQLPKDRFSAERLKGVDSTLKIQPAKLEDSAVYLCASSLFGPGYYGYTFGSGTRLTVV.

The chain links TRBV28 to TRBJ2-7; D gene unclear. The CDR3 has 13 residues. V shed 3 bases and J shed 4 bases, with 10 bases lying between them. The V gene's germline CDR1 is MDHEN and CDR2 SYDVKM. In nucleotides, the CDR3 is TGTGCCAGCAGTTTGGCCATAGGGTACGAGCAGTACTTC. This gives the protein CASSLAIGYEQYF.

This clone came up once. The chain uses TRBV25-1 and TRBJ2-2; tentative D call: TRBD1 (5 bases). With 7 bases removed from V and 3 bases from J, the gap between germline ends came to 12 bases. Germline V lookup: CDR1 MGHDK, CDR2 SYGVNS. The CDR3 totals 14 residues. CDR3 in amino acids: CASTGATDTGELFF. The DNA for the CDR3 is TGTGCCAGCACTGGGGCGACGGACACCGGGGAGCTGTTTTTT. The entire variable domain, with the rest obtained from reference TRBV25-1 and TRBJ2-2, is as follows: EADIYQTPRYLVIGTGKKITLECSQTMGHDKMYWYQQDPGMELHLIHYSYGVNSTEKGDLSSESTVSRIRTEHFPLTLESARPSHTSQYLCASTGATDTGELFFGEGSRLTVL.

The rearrangement joins TRBV6-1 to TRBJ1-4; no firm D call. Deletions cut 1 base from V and 5 bases from J, with 14 bases between. This CDR3 comprises 16 residues. The germline gives CDR1 MNHNS, CDR2 SASEGT. CDR3 bases: TGTGCCAGCAGTGAAGTAGGAGGGATAGGGAATGAAAAACTGTTTTTT. Residues: CASSEVGGIGNEKLFF.

The chain recombines TRBV2 with TRBJ1-1; D unclear. Germline lookup yields CDR1 SNHLY and CDR2 FYNNEI. The V and J ends lost 6 bases and 2 bases respectively, with 10 bases between them. The CDR3 covers 13 residues. As DNA, the CDR3 is TGTGCCAGCAGAACAGAGGCCAACACTGAAGCTTTCTTT. It is translated as CASRTEANTEAFF.

The V call is TRBV6-5, the J call TRBJ2-2; the D gene could be TRBD1 or TRBD2 (5 bases each). The CDR3 is 15 residues long. The V end lost 4 bases, the J end lost 4 bases, and 13 bases lay between the germline ends. The germline V gene encodes CDR1 MNHEY and CDR2 SVGAGI. Here the CDR3 DNA reads TGTGCCAGCAGTTTCTTCCGGGGCATCACCGGGGAGCTGTTTTTT. Translation gives CASSFFRGITGELFF.

This rearrangement joins TRBV7-2 to TRBJ2-5, with 8 bases matching TRBD1. The V gene's germline CDR1 is SGHTA and CDR2 FQGNSA. V shed 1 base, J shed 1 base, and the junction held 2 bases outside the gene matches. The CDR3 contains 15 residues. This chain's CDR3 is CASSLVDRAQETQYF. The CDR3 nucleotides are TGTGCCAGCAGCTTAGTGGACAGGGCCCAAGAGACCCAGTACTTC. The whole variable domain, remainder taken from reference TRBV7-2 and TRBJ2-5, is GAGVSQSPSNKVTEKGKDVELRCDPISGHTALYWYRQSLGQGLEFLIYFQGNSAPDKSGLPSDRFSAERTGGSVSTLTIQRTQQEDSAVYLCASSLVDRAQETQYFGPGTRLLVL.

CDR3 bases: TGTGCCAGCACCTTAGGGGGGGTAGCCAATGAGCAGTTCTTC. Its translation is CASTLGGVANEQFF. V is TRBV6-5 and J is TRBJ2-1; tentatively, D is TRBD2 (7 bases). V was cut by 7 bases and J by 6 bases, with 16 bases left in between. Germline CDR1 is MNHEY and CDR2 is SVGAGI. The CDR3 sequence is 14 residues long.

The rearrangement joins TRBV5-1 to TRBJ1-1; D is uncertain. V was shortened by 4 bases and J by 1 base, with 14 bases between the two germline ends. The CDR3 is 15 residues long. Germline CDR1 SGHRS, CDR2 YFSETQ. Here the CDR3 DNA reads TGCGCCAGCAGCGCGGCCTCCGAGGGGAACACTGAAGCTTTCTTT. As protein: CASSAASEGNTEAFF.

J is TRBJ1-4 and V is TRBV6-6; no clear D. V was shortened by 4 bases and J by 8 bases, with 17 bases between the two germline ends. The germline CDR1 and CDR2 sequences are MNHNY and SVGAGI (reference sequence). The CDR3 runs 15 residues. CDR3 residues: CASSSGPSLGEKLFF. In nucleotides, the CDR3 is TGTGCCAGCAGTTCCGGACCCAGCCTCGGCGAAAAACTGTTTTTT.

The CDR3: CASNQRGPLAKNIQYF. The CDR3, as DNA: TGTGCCAGCAATCAGCGGGGCCCCCTAGCCAAAAACATTCAGTACTTC. This rearrangement joins TRBV2 to TRBJ2-4; 7 bases are shared with TRBD2. This CDR3 contains 16 residues. Germline V lookup: CDR1 SNHLY, CDR2 FYNNEI. V trimming: 7 bases; J trimming: 0 bases; junction bases outside the gene matches: 9. Looking up the rest from reference TRBV2 and TRBJ2-4 gives the full variable domain: EPEVTQTPSHQVTQMGQEVILRCVPISNHLYFYWYRQILGQKVEFLVSFYNNEISEKSEIFDDQFSVERPDGSNFTLKIRSTKLEDSAMYFCASNQRGPLAKNIQYFGAGTRLSVL.

The CDR3, as DNA: TGTGCCAGCAGTTTAGGAGGGGTTTTAGAGACCCAGTACTTC. Translated: CASSLGGVLETQYF. The chain uses TRBV28 and TRBJ2-5; a weak D match, TRBD2 (6 bases). The CDR3 loop spans 14 amino acids. With 2 bases removed from V and 4 bases from J, the gap between germline ends came to 11 bases. Germline CDR1 MDHEN, CDR2 SYDVKM.

The chain joins TRBV7-9 to TRBJ2-7; a weak D match, TRBD2 (5 bases). V was trimmed by 2 bases and J by 0 bases, leaving 11 bases between them. The CDR3 spans 15 residues. Germline CDR1 is SEHNR and CDR2 is FQNEAQ (reference sequence). The CDR3 DNA reads TGTGCCAGCAGCTTATTCCGGGATAGCTCCTACGAGCAGTACTTC. Protein: CASSLFRDSSYEQYF.

The chain couples TRBV30 to TRBJ2-7; TRBD1 might be the D (5 bases). V was pared by 2 bases and J by 6 bases, with 8 bases between. The germline V gene encodes CDR1 GTSNPN and CDR2 SVGIG (reference sequence). CDR3 length: 11 residues. CDR3 sequence: CAWSFGAEQYF. The DNA for the CDR3 is TGTGCCTGGAGTTTTGGGGCCGAGCAGTACTTC.

V gene TRBV27 combines with J gene TRBJ2-7; 9 positions match TRBD1. The CDR3 has 15 residues. The V segment lost 4 bases and the J segment 7 bases; nucleotides outside the gene matches: 11. CDR1 MNHEY and CDR2 SMNVEV come from the germline V gene (reference sequence). CDR3 sequence reads: CASSSGQGLYLEQYF. The CDR3, as DNA: TGTGCCAGCAGTTCAGGACAGGGGTTGTATTTGGAGCAGTACTTC.